This T cell receptor beta chain was identified in a study of cytomegalovirus exposure and HLA in healthy donors. The overall study: The 550 to 800 first-cohort repertoires and the approximately 130 validation repertoires shared the same platform, a later analysis reported. Overall study findings and caveats: Associated with cytomegalovirus, according to the listing, were 170 or so TCR beta chains. A classifier reportedly called cytomegalovirus status with high sensitivity and specificity.

The protocol was immunoSEQ multiplex PCR, while the TCRdb copy is restricted to in-frame clones and leaves out a portion. Of around 160,000 clones detected, 85% appear once; the ten largest clones hold 2% to 2.5%. This clone was counted only a few times. As yet, its antigen is unknown. This TCR derives from a man aged 25 to 45 in good health and CMV-seropositive. Input material: PBMCs.

The CDR3, as DNA: TGTGCCAGCAGCTCCCAGGGGGGAAATTCACCCCTCCACTTT. It yields the protein CASSSQGGNSPLHF. The rearrangement joins TRBV11-2 to TRBJ1-6; 7 nucleotides match TRBD1. In germline, CDR1 is SGHAT, CDR2 FQNNGV. V lost 4 bases and J lost 7; bases outside the gene matches: 4. CDR3 size: 14 residues.